The T cell receptor beta chain under discussion was sequenced for a study of monozygotic twins with cystic fibrosis. Whole-study context: With about 15 PCR cycles, barcoded libraries came from approximately 2.8 micrograms of fragmented DNA.

This clone has just one count. The CDR3 covers 13 residues. The germline gives CDR1 SGHTS, CDR2 YDEGEE. V was trimmed by 2 bases and J by 0 bases, leaving 3 bases between them. The method was immunoSEQ multiplex PCR; TCRdb's version includes in-frame clones alone and lacks a portion of them. The sample consists of about 9,600 clones, approximately 90% of them appearing once. Source material: blood. V usage is TRBV5-8 and J usage is TRBJ1-3, with D unclear. The sequence came from a boy aged 2-15 years with cystic fibrosis. Here the CDR3 DNA reads TGTGCCAGCAGCTTCCGCTCTGGAAACACCATATATTTT. Translating gives CASSFRSGNTIYF. Based on the CDR3 plus reference TRBV5-8 and TRBJ1-3, the full variable domain is EAGVTQSPTHLIKTRGQQATLRCSPISGHTSVYWYQQALGLGLQFLLWYDEGEERNRGNFPPRFSGRQFPNYSSELNVNALELEDSALYLCASSFRSGNTIYFGEGSWLTVV.